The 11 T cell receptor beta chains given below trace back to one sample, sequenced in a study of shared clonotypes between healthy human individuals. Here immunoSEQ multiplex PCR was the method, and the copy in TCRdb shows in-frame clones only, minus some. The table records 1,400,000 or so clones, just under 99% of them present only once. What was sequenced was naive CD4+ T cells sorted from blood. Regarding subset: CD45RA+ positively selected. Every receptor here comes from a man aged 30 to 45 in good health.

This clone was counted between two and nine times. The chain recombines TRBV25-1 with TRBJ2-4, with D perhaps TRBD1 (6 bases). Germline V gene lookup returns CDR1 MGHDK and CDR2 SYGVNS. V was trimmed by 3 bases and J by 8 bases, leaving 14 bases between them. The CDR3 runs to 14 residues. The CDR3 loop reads CASSDRAPGDIQYF. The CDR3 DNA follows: TGTGCCAGCAGTGACAGGGCCCCAGGGGACATTCAGTACTTC. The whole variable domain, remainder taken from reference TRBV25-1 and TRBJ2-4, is EADIYQTPRYLVIGTGKKITLECSQTMGHDKMYWYQQDPGMELHLIHYSYGVNSTEKGDLSSESTVSRIRTEHFPLTLESARPSHTSQYLCASSDRAPGDIQYFGAGTRLSVL.

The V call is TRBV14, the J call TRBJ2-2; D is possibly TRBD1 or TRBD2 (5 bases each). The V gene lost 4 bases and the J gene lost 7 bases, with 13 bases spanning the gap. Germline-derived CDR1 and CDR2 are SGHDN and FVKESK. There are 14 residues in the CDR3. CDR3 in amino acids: CASSLRRGVGELFF. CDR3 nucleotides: TGTGCCAGCAGCCTTCGGCGAGGGGTCGGGGAGCTGTTTTTT.

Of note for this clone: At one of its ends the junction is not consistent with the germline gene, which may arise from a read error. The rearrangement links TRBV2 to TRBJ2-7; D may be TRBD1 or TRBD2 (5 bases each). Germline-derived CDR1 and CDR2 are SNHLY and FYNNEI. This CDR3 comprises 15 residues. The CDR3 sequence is CASSKAGGESYEQYF. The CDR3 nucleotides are TGTGCCAGCAGTAAAGCTGGGGGTGAGTCCTACGAGCAGTACTTC.

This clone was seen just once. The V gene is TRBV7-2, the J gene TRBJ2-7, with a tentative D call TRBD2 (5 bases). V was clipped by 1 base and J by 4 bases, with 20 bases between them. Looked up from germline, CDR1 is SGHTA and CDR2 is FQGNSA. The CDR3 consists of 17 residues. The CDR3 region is CASSLVPAVIAFYEQYF. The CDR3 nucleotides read TGTGCCAGCAGCTTAGTTCCAGCGGTGATAGCTTTTTACGAGCAGTACTTC.

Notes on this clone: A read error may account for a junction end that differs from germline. This CDR3 is CSVLPGAGEAQYF. The CDR3 DNA follows: TGCAGCGTTCTCCCGGGAGCGGGAGAGGCCCAGTACTTC. The genes are TRBV29-1 and TRBJ2-5, with 8 nucleotides matching TRBD2. The germline V gene has CDR1 SQVTM and CDR2 ANQGSEA. The CDR3 is 13 residues long.

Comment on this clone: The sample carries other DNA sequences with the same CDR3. DNA for the CDR3: TGTGCCAGCAGTTTCTCCAATGAGCAGTTCTTC. It specifies CASSFSNEQFF. The V call is TRBV28, the J call TRBJ2-1; no clear D. CDR1 MDHEN and CDR2 SYDVKM come from the germline V gene. The CDR3 has 11 amino acids. V was trimmed by 3 bases and J by 6 bases, leaving 3 bases between them.

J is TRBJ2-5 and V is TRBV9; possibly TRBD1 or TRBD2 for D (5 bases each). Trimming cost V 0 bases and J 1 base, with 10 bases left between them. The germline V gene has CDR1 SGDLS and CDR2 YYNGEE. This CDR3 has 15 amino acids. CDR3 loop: CASSVADGTQETQYF. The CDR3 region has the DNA TGTGCCAGCAGCGTAGCCGATGGGACCCAAGAGACCCAGTACTTC.

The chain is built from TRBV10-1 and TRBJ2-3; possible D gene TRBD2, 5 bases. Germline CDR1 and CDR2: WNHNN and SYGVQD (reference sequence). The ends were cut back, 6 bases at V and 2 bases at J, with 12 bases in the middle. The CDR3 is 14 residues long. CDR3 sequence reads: CASRDSRTTDTQYF. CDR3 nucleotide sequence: TGCGCCAGCAGGGACTCTCGGACCACAGATACGCAGTATTTT.

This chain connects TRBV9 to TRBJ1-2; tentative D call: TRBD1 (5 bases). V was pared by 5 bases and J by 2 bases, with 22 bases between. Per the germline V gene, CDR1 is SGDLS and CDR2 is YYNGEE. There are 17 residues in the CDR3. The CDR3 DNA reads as TGTGCCAGCAGTGTAACCCACGGGGCAGTAGGAAACTATGGCTACACCTTC. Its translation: CASSVTHGAVGNYGYTF. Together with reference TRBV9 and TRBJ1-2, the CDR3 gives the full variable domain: DSGVTQTPKHLITATGQRVTLRCSPRSGDLSVYWYQQSLDQGLQFLIQYYNGEERAKGNILERFSAQQFPDLHSELNLSSLELGDSALYFCASSVTHGAVGNYGYTFGSGTRLTVV.

CDR3 in DNA: TGTGCCAGCAGCATCTCCGGGACTAGGGAAGAGACCCAGTACTTC. Protein sequence: CASSISGTREETQYF. The chain employs TRBV9 and TRBJ2-5; 8 positions match TRBD2. The CDR3 sequence is 15 residues long. The germline CDR1 and CDR2 sequences are SGDLS and YYNGEE. With 4 bases clipped from V and 3 bases from J, the junction kept 8 bases outside the gene matches.

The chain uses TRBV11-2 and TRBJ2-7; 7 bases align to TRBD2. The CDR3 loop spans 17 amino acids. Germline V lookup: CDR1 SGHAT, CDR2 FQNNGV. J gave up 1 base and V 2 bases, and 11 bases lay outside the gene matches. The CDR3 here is CASSLRTSGNPSYEQYF. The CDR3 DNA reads TGTGCCAGCAGCTTACGTACCAGCGGGAATCCTTCCTACGAGCAGTACTTC.